This entry is about one T cell receptor (beta chain). Its target is not known. V lost 8 bases and J lost 8, with 21 bases in between. The CDR3 loop spans 14 amino acids. Germline CDR1 is MGHRA and CDR2 is YSYEKL. The data originate from a study of T cells in Graves' hyperthyroidism and ophthalmopathy. Diagnoses used clinical symptoms, serum thyroxine and TRAb, thyroid ultrasound and orbital computed tomography. Amplified regions were TCR beta CDR3 sequences from RNA transcripts. Using the HTBI primer set, a first-round RT-PCR was run on the TCR CDR3. TCRdb independently ran MiXCR on the multiplex PCR reads; one entry per CDR3 protein. In the table there are around 600,000 distinct CDR3 sequences, 13% to 15% of which are singletons. Study outcomes and limitations: Through a model of 13 V-J features, ophthalmopathy was separated from stable hyperthyroidism.

The receptor comes from a woman under 30 with Graves' ophthalmopathy. The sequenced material came from blood. This rearrangement joins TRBV4-1 to TRBJ1-2; possibly TRBD1 for D (5 bases). The DNA of the CDR3 is TGCGCCAGCGGGGCGGACGGGGAGGGCTCCGGCTACACCTTC. Its protein is CASGADGEGSGYTF.